This T cell receptor beta chain was documented in a study of monozygotic twins with inflammatory bowel disease. Study-wide findings and caveats: Telling apart the different T cell subtypes was not possible.

UMIs bearing a 6-nucleotide sample barcode were added through template switching. The authors ran two nested PCRs of approximately 17 and 9 cycles on TCRalpha and TCRbeta cDNA. TCRdb re-called the 5' RACE reads; one entry per CDR3 protein, DNA not given. The listing contains some 150,000 distinct CDR3 sequences. Germline CDR1 reads MNHNS; CDR2 reads SASEGT. This CDR3 contains 16 residues. Note on this clonotype: Its antigen is still unknown.

Sequencing used blood. The clonotype originates from a human donor with ulcerative colitis or Crohn's disease, or a healthy co-twin of an affected twin (not recorded which). This chain connects TRBV6-1 to TRBJ1-5. CDR3 residues: CASSPTGKGGTAPQHF.